The rows below give T cell receptor beta chains drawn from one sample of a study of blood T cell repertoires in COVID-19. Clones were read by immunoSEQ multiplex PCR, and TCRdb kept only the in-frame ones, dropping some. The data contain roughly 75,000 clones, about 80% of them singletons. The sequenced sample was peripheral blood. All receptors come from a man aged 65 to 79 with acute or convalescent COVID-19. The CDR3 runs from the conserved cysteine through the conserved F or W. Fields, in order: clone size, D gene, V gene, J gene, CDR3 protein, CDR3 DNA. D genes are given only for firm matches. Clone size is shown for a subset of rows, as once, few, many or a class of expanded clone.

clone_size: .
d_call: .
v_call: TRBV6-5
j_call: TRBJ2-5
cdr3_aa: CASSYGHQETQYF
cdr3_nt: TGTGCCAGCAGTTACGGCCACCAAGAGACCCAGTACTTC

clone_size: once
d_call: TRBD2
v_call: TRBV2
j_call: TRBJ2-5
cdr3_aa: CASSSMAGGRETQYF
cdr3_nt: TGTGCCAGCAGTTCCATGGCGGGAGGGAGGGAGACCCAGTACTTC

clone_size: once
d_call: TRBD1
v_call: TRBV7-3
j_call: TRBJ1-1
cdr3_aa: CASSYGQGDTEAFF
cdr3_nt: TGTGCCAGCAGCTACGGACAGGGAGACACTGAAGCTTTCTTT

clone_size: .
d_call: TRBD1
v_call: TRBV27
j_call: TRBJ2-7
cdr3_aa: CASSPGTGGAEQYF
cdr3_nt: TGTGCCAGCAGTCCTGGGACAGGGGGCGCCGAGCAGTACTTC

clone_size: .
d_call: TRBD1
v_call: TRBV18
j_call: TRBJ1-6
cdr3_aa: CASSHGTGDTSSYNSPLHF
cdr3_nt: TGTGCCAGCTCACACGGGACAGGGGATACCAGCTCCTATAATTCACCCCTCCACTTT

clone_size: .
d_call: .
v_call: TRBV6-2/TRBV6-3
j_call: TRBJ2-3
cdr3_aa: CASSYPTGLGSRDTQYF
cdr3_nt: TGTGCCAGCAGTTACCCCACCGGATTGGGGAGCCGGGATACGCAGTATTTT

clone_size: .
d_call: .
v_call: TRBV10-3
j_call: TRBJ1-1
cdr3_aa: CAIRNEGVEAFF
cdr3_nt: TGTGCCATCAGGAACGAGGGGGTTGAAGCTTTCTTT

clone_size: .
d_call: TRBD1
v_call: TRBV5-1
j_call: TRBJ1-6
cdr3_aa: CASSLAETGSLNNSPLHF
cdr3_nt: TGCGCCAGCAGCTTGGCCGAGACAGGGTCCCTTAATAATTCACCCCTCCACTTT

clone_size: .
d_call: TRBD1
v_call: TRBV25-1
j_call: TRBJ2-7
cdr3_aa: CASSEFLRTGDNEQYF
cdr3_nt: TGTGCCAGCAGTGAATTCCTCAGGACAGGGGACAACGAGCAGTACTTC

clone_size: .
d_call: .
v_call: TRBV9
j_call: TRBJ2-3
cdr3_aa: CASSVTASSTDTQYF
cdr3_nt: TGTGCCAGCAGCGTCACTGCCTCTAGCACAGATACGCAGTATTTT

clone_size: .
d_call: TRBD1
v_call: TRBV19
j_call: TRBJ2-7
cdr3_aa: CASAPGQGAYEQYF
cdr3_nt: TGTGCCAGTGCTCCGGGACAGGGGGCCTACGAGCAGTACTTC

clone_size: .
d_call: TRBD2
v_call: TRBV27
j_call: TRBJ2-2
cdr3_aa: CASTKLSGTSYAGELFF
cdr3_nt: TGTGCCAGCACCAAGCTGTCCGGGACTAGCTATGCCGGGGAGCTGTTTTTT

clone_size: once
d_call: .
v_call: TRBV7-9
j_call: TRBJ2-5
cdr3_aa: CASSLGWQRGYQETQYF
cdr3_nt: TGTGCCAGCAGCTTAGGGTGGCAGAGGGGGTACCAAGAGACCCAGTACTTC

clone_size: .
d_call: .
v_call: TRBV19
j_call: TRBJ2-7
cdr3_aa: CASSLQGANYEQYF
cdr3_nt: TGTGCCAGTAGTCTACAGGGTGCGAACTACGAGCAGTACTTC

clone_size: .
d_call: TRBD1
v_call: TRBV11-3
j_call: TRBJ2-2
cdr3_aa: CASSLGGQGSSGELFF
cdr3_nt: TGTGCCAGCAGCTTAGGGGGACAGGGGAGCTCCGGGGAGCTGTTTTTT

clone_size: .
d_call: TRBD1
v_call: TRBV19
j_call: TRBJ2-7
cdr3_aa: CASSTRQGSYEQYF
cdr3_nt: TGTGCCAGTAGCACCCGACAGGGTTCCTACGAGCAGTACTTC

clone_size: .
d_call: TRBD1
v_call: TRBV6-6
j_call: TRBJ2-2
cdr3_aa: CASSYETGLGAGELFF
cdr3_nt: TGTGCCAGCAGTTACGAGACAGGGCTTGGTGCCGGGGAGCTGTTTTTT

clone_size: few
d_call: .
v_call: TRBV7-8
j_call: TRBJ2-1
cdr3_aa: CASNAPFRLASNEQFF
cdr3_nt: TGTGCCAGCAACGCGCCTTTCCGGCTAGCAAGTAATGAGCAGTTCTTC

clone_size: .
d_call: TRBD1
v_call: TRBV2
j_call: TRBJ2-5
cdr3_aa: CASGANPTGRETQYF
cdr3_nt: TGTGCCAGCGGAGCCAACCCGACAGGGCGAGAGACCCAGTACTTC

clone_size: .
d_call: TRBD2
v_call: TRBV7-3
j_call: TRBJ2-1
cdr3_aa: CASSLWASGNNEQFF
cdr3_nt: TGTGCCAGCAGCTTATGGGCTAGCGGGAACAATGAGCAGTTCTTC

clone_size: .
d_call: .
v_call: TRBV7-9
j_call: TRBJ1-5
cdr3_aa: CASSLDSFSGNQPQHF
cdr3_nt: TGTGCCAGCAGCTTAGACAGCTTCAGTGGCAATCAGCCCCAGCATTTT

clone_size: .
d_call: TRBD2
v_call: TRBV18
j_call: TRBJ2-7
cdr3_aa: CASSPGLADYEQYF
cdr3_nt: TGTGCCAGCTCACCGGGACTAGCAGACTACGAGCAGTACTTC

clone_size: .
d_call: .
v_call: TRBV24-1
j_call: TRBJ2-6
cdr3_aa: CATSPHGGRAGANVLTF
cdr3_nt: TGTGCCACCAGTCCACACGGCGGTCGGGCTGGGGCCAACGTCCTGACTTTC

clone_size: .
d_call: .
v_call: TRBV7-9
j_call: TRBJ1-4
cdr3_aa: CASTERATNEKLFF
cdr3_nt: TGTGCCAGCACCGAACGCGCAACTAATGAAAAACTGTTTTTT

clone_size: once
d_call: .
v_call: TRBV7-9
j_call: TRBJ1-1
cdr3_aa: CASSLAGRANTEAFF
cdr3_nt: TGTGCCAGCAGCTTAGCGGGCAGGGCGAACACTGAAGCTTTCTTT

clone_size: once
d_call: TRBD1
v_call: TRBV12-5
j_call: TRBJ1-1
cdr3_aa: CASGGQSMDGKAFF
cdr3_nt: TGTGCTAGTGGGGGACAGTCGATGGATGGAAAAGCTTTCTTT

clone_size: .
d_call: .
v_call: TRBV6-5
j_call: TRBJ1-6
cdr3_aa: CASTARGFGNSPLHF
cdr3_nt: TGTGCCAGCACCGCCAGGGGTTTTGGCAATTCACCCCTCCACTTT

clone_size: .
d_call: .
v_call: TRBV18
j_call: TRBJ2-5
cdr3_aa: CASSRQVLAGETQYF
cdr3_nt: TGTGCCAGCTCGCGACAGGTCTTAGCGGGAGAGACCCAGTACTTC

clone_size: once
d_call: TRBD1
v_call: TRBV7-9
j_call: TRBJ2-3
cdr3_aa: CASSLNSGGRTDTQYF
cdr3_nt: TGTGCCAGCAGCTTAAATTCAGGGGGCCGCACAGATACGCAGTATTTT

clone_size: .
d_call: TRBD2
v_call: TRBV19
j_call: TRBJ2-3
cdr3_aa: CASSGLAGGTSDTQYF
cdr3_nt: TGTGCCAGCTCGGGACTAGCGGGAGGGACCTCAGATACGCAGTATTTT

clone_size: .
d_call: .
v_call: TRBV5-5
j_call: TRBJ1-2
cdr3_aa: CASSLGMGANYGYTF
cdr3_nt: TGTGCCAGCAGCTTGGGTATGGGCGCGAACTATGGCTACACCTTC

clone_size: .
d_call: .
v_call: TRBV5-8
j_call: TRBJ1-2
cdr3_aa: CASSFPGANGYTF
cdr3_nt: TGTGCCAGCAGCTTTCCAGGGGCGAATGGCTACACCTTC

clone_size: .
d_call: TRBD1
v_call: TRBV30
j_call: TRBJ2-7
cdr3_aa: CAWASPPQGAHDDGEQYF
cdr3_nt: TGTGCCTGGGCCTCCCCTCCCCAGGGGGCGCACGATGATGGGGAGCAGTACTTC

clone_size: .
d_call: .
v_call: TRBV24-1
j_call: TRBJ1-2
cdr3_aa: CATSDPGTNYGYTF
cdr3_nt: TGTGCCACCAGTGACCCCGGGACTAACTATGGCTACACCTTC

clone_size: .
d_call: TRBD2
v_call: TRBV11-2
j_call: TRBJ2-7
cdr3_aa: CASSLTRGTYEQYF
cdr3_nt: TGTGCCAGCAGCCTAACGCGGGGGACCTACGAGCAGTACTTC

clone_size: .
d_call: .
v_call: TRBV11-3
j_call: TRBJ2-1
cdr3_aa: CASSPASSYNEQFF
cdr3_nt: TGTGCCAGCAGCCCTGCCAGCTCCTACAATGAGCAGTTCTTC

clone_size: .
d_call: .
v_call: TRBV6-1
j_call: TRBJ1-5
cdr3_aa: CASSDDQPQHF
cdr3_nt: TGTGCCAGCAGTGACGATCAGCCCCAGCATTTT

clone_size: .
d_call: .
v_call: TRBV3-1/TRBV3-2
j_call: TRBJ2-3
cdr3_aa: CASSQRETSTDTQYF
cdr3_nt: TGTGCCAGCAGCCAAAGGGAGACTAGCACAGATACGCAGTATTTT

clone_size: .
d_call: .
v_call: TRBV19
j_call: TRBJ1-2
cdr3_aa: CASSASGVGEGYTF
cdr3_nt: TGTGCCAGTAGTGCGTCAGGGGTCGGTGAAGGCTACACCTTC

clone_size: .
d_call: TRBD2
v_call: TRBV19
j_call: TRBJ2-3
cdr3_aa: CASSSLAGGPTDTQYF
cdr3_nt: TGTGCCAGTAGTTCTTTAGCGGGAGGGCCGACAGATACGCAGTATTTT

clone_size: once
d_call: .
v_call: TRBV20-1
j_call: TRBJ2-1
cdr3_aa: CSAGGYEQFF
cdr3_nt: TGCAGTGCTGGGGGGTATGAGCAGTTCTTC

clone_size: few
d_call: TRBD1
v_call: TRBV7-3
j_call: TRBJ2-7
cdr3_aa: CASSLAGTGDYEQYF
cdr3_nt: TGTGCCAGCAGCTTAGCGGGGACAGGGGACTACGAGCAGTACTTC

clone_size: .
d_call: TRBD1
v_call: TRBV28
j_call: TRBJ1-2
cdr3_aa: CASSPQTGGGYGYTF
cdr3_nt: TGTGCCAGCAGTCCCCAAACAGGGGGCGGCTATGGCTACACCTTC

clone_size: once
d_call: .
v_call: TRBV19
j_call: TRBJ1-1
cdr3_aa: CASSQGEGRSGTTEAFF
cdr3_nt: TGTGCCAGTAGTCAAGGTGAAGGCCGGAGTGGCACCACTGAAGCTTTCTTT

clone_size: .
d_call: .
v_call: TRBV28
j_call: TRBJ1-1
cdr3_aa: CAGSEGVNTEAFF
cdr3_nt: TGTGCCGGATCCGAAGGGGTGAACACTGAAGCTTTCTTT

clone_size: .
d_call: TRBD1
v_call: TRBV5-1
j_call: TRBJ2-7
cdr3_aa: CASSPEYRGGYEQYF
cdr3_nt: TGCGCCAGCAGCCCGGAATACAGGGGTGGCTACGAGCAGTACTTC

clone_size: .
d_call: .
v_call: TRBV5-5
j_call: TRBJ1-1
cdr3_aa: CASVRATSTEAFF
cdr3_nt: TGTGCCAGCGTCAGGGCAACGAGCACTGAAGCTTTCTTT

clone_size: .
d_call: .
v_call: TRBV28
j_call: TRBJ1-5
cdr3_aa: CASSPPARADQPQHF
cdr3_nt: TGTGCCAGCAGTCCCCCGGCCAGGGCGGACCAGCCCCAGCATTTT

clone_size: .
d_call: TRBD1
v_call: TRBV28
j_call: TRBJ1-2
cdr3_aa: CASSLDPGQTYGYTF
cdr3_nt: TGTGCCAGCAGCCTTGATCCGGGACAGACTTATGGCTACACCTTC

clone_size: once
d_call: .
v_call: TRBV3-1/TRBV3-2
j_call: TRBJ2-2
cdr3_aa: CASSQDGGSGELFF
cdr3_nt: TGTGCCAGCAGCCAAGATGGAGGTTCCGGGGAGCTGTTTTTT

clone_size: .
d_call: TRBD2
v_call: TRBV4-3
j_call: TRBJ2-3
cdr3_aa: CASSQDRSLAVTDTQYF
cdr3_nt: TGCGCCAGCAGCCAAGATCGAAGCCTAGCGGTAACAGATACGCAGTATTTT

clone_size: .
d_call: .
v_call: TRBV19
j_call: TRBJ1-1
cdr3_aa: CASTYFWVQGYTEAFF
cdr3_nt: TGTGCCAGTACGTATTTCTGGGTACAGGGATACACTGAAGCTTTCTTT

clone_size: .
d_call: .
v_call: TRBV7-9
j_call: TRBJ2-5
cdr3_aa: CASSATMGETQYF
cdr3_nt: TGTGCCAGCAGCGCGACCATGGGCGAGACCCAGTACTTC

clone_size: .
d_call: TRBD2
v_call: TRBV5-4
j_call: TRBJ2-3
cdr3_aa: CASSLYGGRVYTDTQYF
cdr3_nt: TGTGCCAGCAGCTTGTATGGCGGGAGGGTATATACAGATACGCAGTATTTT

clone_size: once
d_call: .
v_call: TRBV29-1
j_call: TRBJ1-2
cdr3_aa: CSVDYPRGANYGYTF
cdr3_nt: TGCAGCGTTGATTACCCCCGGGGAGCTAACTATGGCTACACCTTC

clone_size: .
d_call: TRBD1
v_call: TRBV6-5
j_call: TRBJ1-2
cdr3_aa: CASSTGQDYGYTF
cdr3_nt: TGTGCCAGCAGTACGGGACAGGACTATGGCTACACCTTC